These 32 T cell receptor beta chains came from one sample sequenced in a study of human T cells and chemical hapten exposure (dated by TCRdb to the early 2020s). Libraries were made using RACE. Sequencing was performed on a NextSeq 500. Clones were called with MiXCR by TCRdb after fastp trimmed the public reads at Q25, and only in-frame beta chains were retained. CDR3 protein duplicates are merged, each entry listing the most common genes and DNA. The sample yields under 100,000 distinct CDR3 sequences; approximately 10% were counted once. The ten largest account for approximately 2.5% of the sample. The time point label, as the study defines it: patch test 2, 6 weeks after DPC sensitization. The treatment or condition label for this specimen denotes: therapeutic diphenylcyclopropenone sensitization with weekly scalp DPC. Sequenced material: whole blood, taken in connection with sensitization to the hapten diphenylcyclopropenone (DPC). The receptors were sampled from a woman aged 25 to 39 with alopecia areata. Some clones in this sample may be carry-over from other donors' samples.

The genes are TRBV10-3 and TRBJ2-3; D not resolved. The V gene lost 10 bases and the J gene lost 0 bases, with 17 bases spanning the gap. Germline lookup yields CDR1 ENHRY and CDR2 SYGVKD. This CDR3 contains 15 residues. CDR3 sequence reads: CATRPGSSSTDTQYF. CDR3 DNA sequence: TGTGCCACCCGCCCAGGCAGTTCTAGCACAGATACGCAGTATTTT.

This clonotype was counted ten times or more. The chain is built from TRBV30 and TRBJ1-1, with D perhaps TRBD1 (5 bases). Trimming took off 3 bases at V and 1 base at J, with 9 bases between the two ends. Germline lookup yields CDR1 GTSNPN and CDR2 SVGIG (reference sequence). The CDR3 has 13 amino acids. This CDR3 reads CAWRVGTNTEAFF. The CDR3 DNA reads as TGTGCCTGGAGAGTGGGGACGAACACTGAAGCTTTCTTT.

The V and J genes are TRBV28 and TRBJ1-1, with D possibly being TRBD1 (6 bases). Germline lookup yields CDR1 MDHEN and CDR2 SYDVKM. The CDR3 extends over 13 amino acids. V was clipped by 5 bases and J by 1 base, with 8 bases between them. The CDR3 region has the DNA TGTGCCAGCAGTAGGGGGTGGAACACTGAAGCTTTCTTT. Its protein is CASSRGWNTEAFF.

V usage is TRBV4-3 and J usage is TRBJ1-4, with D possibly TRBD1 on 5 matching bases. V lost 4 bases, J lost 7 bases, and 16 bases lay in between. The CDR3 totals 15 residues. Germline V gene data show CDR1 as LGHNA and CDR2 as YSLEER. The CDR3 DNA is TGCGCCAGCAGCCCCACCGGGGCAGGGAGTGAAAAACTGTTTTTT. This gives the protein CASSPTGAGSEKLFF.

This clonotype was detected only a few times. This chain connects TRBV7-2 to TRBJ1-5; D ambiguous. The germline V gene has CDR1 SGHTA and CDR2 FQGNSA. The CDR3 is 13 residues long. Trimming took off 1 base at V and 5 bases at J, with 6 bases between the two ends. The CDR3 spells CASSLGPYQPQHF. In nucleotides, the CDR3 is TGTGCCAGCAGCTTAGGCCCTTATCAGCCCCAGCATTTT.

In its sample, this clonotype was seen once. A junction end diverges from the germline sequence, so it may reflect a read error. The chain employs TRBV5-3 and TRBJ2-2; TRBD2 matches 13 bases. TRBV5-3 belongs to the ORF category, with a function that is uncertain. This CDR3 contains 19 residues. The CDR3 region has the DNA TGTGTCAGAAGCTTCCTCGATGGACTAGCGGGAGTTTGGGCCGGGGAGCTGTTTTTT. This gives the protein CVRSFLDGLAGVWAGELFF.

This clonotype was counted only a few times. The gene calls are TRBV11-1 and TRBJ2-2; D not certain. Germline V CDR1 and CDR2: SGHAT, FQDESV (reference sequence). Trimming took 3 bases from V and 5 from J, leaving 4 bases between them. CDR3 size: 12 residues. The CDR3 DNA reads as TGTGCCAGCAGCTTTAGAACCGGGGAGCTGTTTTTT. This sequence encodes CASSFRTGELFF.

This clonotype was seen more than once but under ten times. This sequence joins TRBV15 and TRBJ2-7; the D is unclear. The germline V gene has CDR1 LNHNV and CDR2 YYDKDF (reference sequence). Trimming removed 0 bases from V and 3 bases from J, with 9 bases in between. The CDR3 runs 14 residues. CDR3 region: CATSRDVSIYEQYF. The CDR3 region has the DNA TGTGCCACCAGCAGAGATGTGTCGATCTACGAGCAGTACTTC. The entire variable domain, with the rest obtained from reference TRBV15 and TRBJ2-7, is as follows: DAMVIQNPRYQVTQFGKPVTLSCSQTLNHNVMYWYQQKSSQAPKLLFHYYDKDFNNEADTPDNFQSRRPNTSFCFLDIRSPGLGDTAMYLCATSRDVSIYEQYFGPGTRLTVT.

This clonotype appeared many times. The chain employs TRBV6-5 and TRBJ1-1; perhaps TRBD1 as D (5 bases). Germline V gives CDR1 MNHEY, CDR2 SVGAGI. The CDR3 has 16 residues. Trimming took 0 bases from V and 0 from J, leaving 11 bases between them. Here the CDR3 reads CASSYSSWGVNTEAFF. The DNA of the CDR3 is TGTGCCAGCAGTTACTCGTCCTGGGGGGTGAACACTGAAGCTTTCTTT.

This clonotype was found a few times. The chain uses TRBV30 and TRBJ1-4; D unresolved. V lost 2 bases to trimming and J lost 0 bases, with 10 bases between them. The CDR3 consists of 15 residues. Per the germline V gene, CDR1 is GTSNPN and CDR2 is SVGIG (reference sequence). The CDR3 loop reads CAWSRRSSTNEKLFF. For the CDR3, the DNA is TGTGCCTGGAGTAGGAGGTCCTCAACTAATGAAAAACTGTTTTTT.

In its sample, this clonotype was seen a few times. J is TRBJ2-1 and V is TRBV30, with D unresolved. CDR1 and CDR2 from the germline V gene are GTSNPN and SVGIG (reference sequence). This CDR3 spans 11 amino acids. Trimming pared 4 bases from V and 10 bases from J, leaving 11 bases between. As DNA, the CDR3 is TGTGCCTGGAAAATTTCGCAGGAGCAGTTCTTC. Translation: CAWKISQEQFF.

This sequence joins TRBV9 and TRBJ2-3, with TRBD2 matching over 7 bases. The germline CDR1 and CDR2 sequences are SGDLS and YYNGEE. The V segment lost 2 bases and the J segment 1 base; nucleotides outside the gene matches: 1. This CDR3 contains 14 residues. The CDR3 is CASSVSGGTDTQYF. The DNA of the CDR3 is TGTGCCAGCAGCGTGAGCGGGGGCACAGATACGCAGTATTTT.

The chain carries TRBV6-5 and TRBJ2-7; D gene ambiguous. The V gene's germline CDR1 is MNHEY and CDR2 SVGAGI. The CDR3 loop spans 14 amino acids. Trimming left V 2 bases short and J 0 bases short, with 8 bases between. Here the CDR3 reads CASSYKKFSYEQYF. Here the CDR3 DNA reads TGTGCCAGCAGTTACAAGAAATTCTCCTACGAGCAGTACTTC.

Many counts were recorded for this clonotype. V is TRBV28 and J is TRBJ1-1, with D unresolved. In germline, CDR1 is MDHEN, CDR2 SYDVKM. Trimming shortened V by 7 bases and J by 0 bases, and 9 bases separated the two germline ends. This CDR3 region has 13 residues. CDR3: CASTPHMNTEAFF. As DNA, the CDR3 is TGTGCCAGCACCCCTCACATGAACACTGAAGCTTTCTTT.

The table lists this clonotype with a few counts. As DNA, the CDR3 is TGCGCCAGCAGTAAAGCCAGAACAGTCCGTGCGCCCCAGCATTTT. The encoded protein is CASSKARTVRAPQHF. The chain links TRBV4-1 to TRBJ1-5; D gene ambiguous. Germline V gene data show CDR1 as MGHRA and CDR2 as YSYEKL. The CDR3 length is 15 residues. Trimming left V 6 bases short and J 9 bases short, with 21 bases between.

The sample holds many counts of this clonotype. The CDR3 region is CASRKGTAVGNEQFF. The CDR3 DNA follows: TGTGCCAGCAGGAAGGGGACAGCGGTCGGGAATGAGCAGTTCTTC. The J gene is TRBJ2-1, the V gene TRBV28; 7 nucleotides match TRBD1. CDR1 is MDHEN, CDR2 SYDVKM, per germline. The CDR3 covers 15 residues. After removal of 6 bases from V and 7 bases from J, the junction contained 12 bases not matched to a gene.

This clonotype was seen repeatedly, ten times or more. The chain uses TRBV19 and TRBJ2-5, with D unresolved. The germline V and J ends were trimmed by 3 bases and 4 bases, with 9 bases remaining between them. The V gene's germline CDR1 is LNHDA and CDR2 SQIVND (reference sequence). The CDR3 length is 13 residues. The CDR3 DNA is TGTGCCAGTAGTATCCGGAGACGAGAGACCCAGTACTTC. Translation gives CASSIRRRETQYF. Full variable domain (outside the CDR3, taken from reference TRBV19 and TRBJ2-5): DGGITQSPKYLFRKEGQNVTLSCEQNLNHDAMYWYRQDPGQGLRLIYYSQIVNDFQKGDIAEGYSVSREKKESFPLTVTSAQKNPTAFYLCASSIRRRETQYFGPGTRLLVL.

This clonotype occurred a few times. The CDR3 sequence is CAALGGAASEQFF. Here the CDR3 DNA reads TGTGCCGCGCTTGGGGGAGCTGCGAGTGAGCAGTTCTTC. The genes are TRBV28 and TRBJ2-1; possibly TRBD1 or TRBD2 for D (5 bases each). V was trimmed by 11 bases and J by 9 bases, leaving 20 bases between them. CDR1 MDHEN and CDR2 SYDVKM come from the germline V gene. This CDR3 region has 13 residues.

This clonotype was counted ten times or more. J is TRBJ1-2 and V is TRBV10-3; no definite D call. The CDR3 is made up of 13 amino acids. Deletions cut 3 bases from V and 2 bases from J, with 7 bases between. CDR1 is ENHRY and CDR2 is SYGVKD in the germline V gene. CDR3 coding DNA: TGTGCCATCAGTGACAGTGAGAACTATGGCTACACCTTC. Protein: CAISDSENYGYTF.

J is TRBJ1-2 and V is TRBV9; D possibly corresponds to TRBD1 (6 bases). This CDR3 spans 15 amino acids. The V end lost 0 bases, the J end lost 0 bases, and 9 bases lay between the germline ends. Germline assignment: CDR1 SGDLS and CDR2 YYNGEE. CDR3 amino acids: CASSVGGGTNYGYTF. As DNA, the CDR3 is TGTGCCAGCAGCGTAGGAGGGGGAACTAACTATGGCTACACCTTC.

The chain is built from TRBV28 and TRBJ1-1; maybe TRBD1 (5 bases). The germline V and J ends were trimmed by 6 bases and 0 bases, with 14 bases remaining between them. Germline CDR1 and CDR2: MDHEN and SYDVKM. The CDR3 is 15 amino acids. CDR3 region: CASSPSGNMNTEAFF. CDR3 in DNA: TGTGCCAGCAGCCCCTCAGGGAATATGAACACTGAAGCTTTCTTT.

This clonotype was detected ten times or more. One end of the junction varies from germline; a read error may be responsible. This chain links TRBV7-7 with TRBJ2-2; no firm D call. Per the germline V gene, CDR1 is SSHAT and CDR2 is FNYEAQ (reference sequence). This CDR3 has 14 residues. For the CDR3, the DNA is TGTGCTAGCAGCTTTGGCAAGAACACCGGGGAGCTGTTTTTT. Protein sequence: CASSFGKNTGELFF. Drawing the rest from reference TRBV7-7 and TRBJ2-2, the complete variable domain is GAGVSQSPRYKVTKRGQDVTLRCDPISSHATLYWYQQALGQGPEFLTYFNYEAQPDKSGLPSDRFSAERPEGSISTLTIQRTEQRDSAMYRCASSFGKNTGELFFGEGSRLTVL.

This clonotype appeared a few times. The J gene is TRBJ2-1, the V gene TRBV9; TRBD2 matches 14 bases. Germline values: CDR1 SGDLS, CDR2 YYNGEE. The ends lost 2 bases at V and 6 bases at J; junction bases unmatched: 1. CDR3 length: 15 amino acids. This CDR3 reads CASSVGTSGGNEQFF. The DNA of the CDR3 is TGTGCCAGCAGCGTCGGGACTAGCGGGGGCAATGAGCAGTTCTTC.

This clonotype was seen at least ten times. This chain uses TRBV5-5 with TRBJ1-2, with D unclear. The CDR3 consists of 15 residues. Trimming took 4 bases from V and 3 from J, leaving 16 bases between them. Per the germline V gene, CDR1 is SGHKS and CDR2 is YYEKEE (reference sequence). The CDR3 loop is CASSPGETSHYGYTF. DNA for the CDR3: TGTGCCAGCAGCCCCGGTGAGACATCCCACTATGGCTACACCTTC. Supplemented by reference TRBV5-5 and TRBJ1-2, the full variable domain reads DAGVTQSPTHLIKTRGQQVTLRCSPISGHKSVSWYQQVLGQGPQFIFQYYEKEERGRGNFPDRFSARQFPNYSSELNVNALLLGDSALYLCASSPGETSHYGYTFGSGTRLTVV.

This clonotype was observed a handful of times. V gene TRBV29-1 combines with J gene TRBJ1-1, with D uncertain. V lost 6 bases and J 6 bases, leaving 11 bases between the germline ends. This CDR3 has 11 residues. Germline loops: CDR1 SQVTM, CDR2 ANQGSEA. The CDR3: CSVGPPSEAFF. The CDR3, as DNA: TGCAGCGTCGGCCCCCCGTCTGAAGCTTTCTTT.

The chain carries TRBV4-3 and TRBJ1-5; no clear D. Trimming cost V 0 bases and J 9 bases, with 9 bases left between them. Germline-derived CDR1 and CDR2 are LGHNA and YSLEER. CDR3 length: 13 residues. CDR3 nucleotides: TGCGCCAGCAGCCAAGATAACATGGGGCCCCAGCATTTT. Protein product: CASSQDNMGPQHF.

This clonotype was recorded at least ten times. J is TRBJ2-2 and V is TRBV27, with 16 bases fitting TRBD2. The CDR3 is made up of 18 amino acids. V dropped 5 bases and J dropped 5; count of bases not matched to a gene: 8. Looked up from germline, CDR1 is MNHEY and CDR2 is SMNVEV (reference sequence). CDR3 DNA sequence: TGTGCCAGCAGTGCTTCGGGACTAGCGGGAGGGGGTACCGGGGAGCTGTTTTTT. As protein: CASSASGLAGGGTGELFF.

The V call is TRBV29-1, the J call TRBJ2-5, with a possible D match to TRBD2 (6 bases). Per the germline V gene, CDR1 is SQVTM and CDR2 is ANQGSEA. The length of the CDR3 is 17 residues. Deletions cut 0 bases from V and 5 bases from J, with 22 bases between. The CDR3 here is CSVEDLRSGPLGETQYF. In nucleotides, the CDR3 is TGCAGCGTTGAAGATCTTCGTAGCGGACCCCTTGGGGAGACCCAGTACTTC.

This clonotype was counted at least ten times. The chain links TRBV6-6 to TRBJ1-4, with 9 bases aligning to TRBD1. The CDR3 consists of 15 residues. J gave up 8 bases and V 0 bases, and 4 bases lay outside the gene matches. Germline CDR1 is MNHNY and CDR2 is SVGAGI (reference sequence). The CDR3 sequence is CASSYSGTGKEKLFF. CDR3 nucleotides: TGTGCCAGCAGTTACTCCGGGACAGGGAAAGAAAAACTGTTTTTT.

The chain employs TRBV4-1 and TRBJ1-2; D ambiguous. Germline V gives CDR1 MGHRA, CDR2 YSYEKL. The CDR3 is 15 amino acids. V was clipped by 0 bases and J by 4 bases, with 12 bases between them. CDR3 nucleotides: TGCGCCAGCAGCCAAGAAGGAGGCAGGATCTATGGCTACACCTTC. Translation: CASSQEGGRIYGYTF.

There are many counts of this clonotype. The chain joins TRBV18 to TRBJ2-5; 7 positions agree with TRBD1. The CDR3 extends over 13 amino acids. Germline assignment: CDR1 KGHSH and CDR2 LQKENI. Trimming cost V 3 bases and J 2 bases; bases outside gene matches: 0. As DNA, the CDR3 is TGTGCCAGCTCACCGGACAGGCAAGAGACCCAGTACTTC. Translation gives CASSPDRQETQYF.

This clonotype was observed many times. The V and J genes are TRBV6-2 or TRBV6-3 and TRBJ1-4; a possible D gene is TRBD1 (5 bases). CDR3 size: 14 residues. The germline V and J ends were trimmed by 2 bases and 5 bases, with 9 bases remaining between them. The germline gives CDR1 MNHEY, CDR2 SVGEGT. The CDR3 nucleotides are TGTGCCAGCAGTTACGGGGACGGAAATGAAAAACTGTTTTTT. Protein: CASSYGDGNEKLFF.